The table lists the clone carrying this T cell receptor beta chain with a few counts. Its antigen is unidentified. This CDR3 is built from 13 residues. Trimming stripped 5 bases from V and 2 bases from J, with 13 bases between. CDR1 DFQATT and CDR2 SNEGSKA come from the germline V gene (reference sequence). The sample belongs to a study of CD8 T cells in ankylosing spondylitis. Whole-study findings and limits: Disease-linked clones bore a CD8+ phenotype and were relatively rare in peripheral blood. A TCR beta motif made of about 8 highly homologous variants seemed typical of ankylosing spondylitis blood. A number of the motif variants had already been described in reactive arthritis synovial fluid and blood.

In making TCR beta libraries, quantitative 5'-RACE with molecular barcodes was used. A single record per CDR3 protein comes from TCRdb applying MiXCR to the 5' RACE reads. The repertoire includes about 340,000 distinct CDR3 sequences, roughly 15% of them detected once, and 1.1% sits in the top ten. Sequencing was done on a sample of blood, either unsorted or a sorted T cell fraction (not recorded which). This rearrangement joins TRBV20-1 to TRBJ2-7; weak D call: TRBD2 (6 bases). This TCR came from a male donor with ankylosing spondylitis or in good health (not recorded which). The CDR3, as DNA: TGCAGTGCTCGGTGGGGGGTTACCTACGAGCAGTACTTC. This encodes CSARWGVTYEQYF.